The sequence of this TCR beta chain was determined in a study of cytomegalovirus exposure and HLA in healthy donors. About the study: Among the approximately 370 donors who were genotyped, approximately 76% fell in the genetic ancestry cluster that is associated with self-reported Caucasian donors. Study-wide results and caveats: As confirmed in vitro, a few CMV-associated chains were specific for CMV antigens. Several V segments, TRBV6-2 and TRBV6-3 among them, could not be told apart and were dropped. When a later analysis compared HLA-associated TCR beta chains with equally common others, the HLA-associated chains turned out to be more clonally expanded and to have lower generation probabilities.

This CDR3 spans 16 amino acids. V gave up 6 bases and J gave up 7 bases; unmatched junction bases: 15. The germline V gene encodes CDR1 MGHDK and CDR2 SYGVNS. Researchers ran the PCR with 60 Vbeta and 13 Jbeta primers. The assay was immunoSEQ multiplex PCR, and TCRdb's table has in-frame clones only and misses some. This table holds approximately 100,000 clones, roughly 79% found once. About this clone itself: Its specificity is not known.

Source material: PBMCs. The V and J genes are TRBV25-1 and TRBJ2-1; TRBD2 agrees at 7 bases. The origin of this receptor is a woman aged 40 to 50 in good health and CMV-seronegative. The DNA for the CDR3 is TGTGCCAGCAGCCCACCGGGGACGGGAGGTTGGAATGAGCAGTTCTTC. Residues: CASSPPGTGGWNEQFF.